These T cell receptor beta chains were read from a single sample in a study of spatial heterogeneity in lung cancer. TCRdb used MiXCR to reprocess the 5' RACE reads, holding one entry per CDR3 protein. This sample yields almost 75,000 distinct CDR3 sequences, of which about an eighth are seen a single time; roughly 6.7% belongs to the top ten. The material was PBMCs, obtained at surgery. The receptors originated from a male donor with early-stage non-small cell lung cancer. The CDR3 runs from the conserved cysteine through the conserved F or W. The D gene is left open where the match is weak. Clone size is stated in some rows and not others, as once, few, many or a class when expanded.

cdr3_aa,cdr3_nt,v_call,clone_size,d_call,j_call
CSAAGQAASSYNEQFF,TGCAGTGCTGCGGGACAGGCCGCGAGCTCCTACAATGAGCAGTTCTTC,TRBV20-1,many,TRBD1,TRBJ2-1
CASSHNQETQYF,TGTGCCAGCAGCCATAATCAAGAGACCCAGTACTTC,TRBV7-2,few,-,TRBJ2-5
CASTEGRRSYGYTF,TGTGCCAGCACCGAAGGGCGTCGGAGCTATGGCTACACCTTC,TRBV6-5,-,-,TRBJ1-2
CASSVAPGGLQETQYF,TGTGCCAGCAGCGTAGCCCCGGGAGGGCTACAAGAGACCCAGTACTTC,TRBV9,-,TRBD2,TRBJ2-5
CAIGQGKAGANVLTF,TGTGCCATCGGACAGGGGAAGGCTGGGGCCAACGTCCTGACTTTC,TRBV10-3,-,TRBD1,TRBJ2-6
CSVAGLRNGYTF,TGCAGCGTTGCTGGGCTCCGGAATGGCTACACCTTC,TRBV29-1,many,-,TRBJ1-2
CASSAGLFNSPLHF,TGTGCCAGCAGTGCCGGCCTCTTTAATTCACCCCTCCACTTT,TRBV9,many,-,TRBJ1-6
CSASSTSGSYEQYF,TGCAGTGCAAGTAGTACTAGCGGGAGTTACGAGCAGTACTTC,TRBV20-1,few,TRBD2,TRBJ2-7
CASSSSKGLGYGYTF,-,TRBV5-1,many,-,TRBJ1-2
CSARDAERSTDTQYF,TGCAGTGCTAGAGATGCGGAGCGGAGCACAGATACGCAGTATTTT,TRBV20-1,many,-,TRBJ2-3
CASSPTGTYNEKLFF,TGTGCCAGCAGCCCAACCGGGACGTATAATGAAAAACTGTTTTTT,TRBV7-2,few,-,TRBJ1-4
CASSYGGRAADTQYF,TGTGCCAGCAGTTATGGCGGGAGGGCCGCAGATACGCAGTATTTT,TRBV27,many,TRBD2,TRBJ2-3
CASSQLAGGPYNEQFF,TGTGCCAGCAGTCAACTAGCGGGAGGGCCATACAATGAGCAGTTCTTC,TRBV27,few,TRBD2,TRBJ2-1
CASCLASGRAWYNEQFF,TGTGCCAGCTGCTTAGCTAGCGGGAGGGCCTGGTACAATGAGCAGTTCTTC,TRBV11-2,few,TRBD2,TRBJ2-1
CSARDPLAESYEQYF,TGCAGTGCTAGAGATCCCCTAGCGGAATCCTACGAGCAGTACTTC,TRBV20-1,few,TRBD2,TRBJ2-7
CASSMTENTGELFF,TGTGCCAGCAGCATGACGGAGAACACCGGGGAGCTGTTTTTT,TRBV7-9,-,-,TRBJ2-2
CASRHAGTGEIEQFF,TGTGCCAGCAGGCATGCCGGGACAGGGGAAATTGAGCAGTTCTTC,TRBV7-9,many,TRBD1,TRBJ2-1
CASSVPGYRANYGYTF,TGTGCCAGCAGTGTGCCGGGGTACCGAGCTAACTATGGCTACACCTTC,TRBV6-1,few,-,TRBJ1-2
CASSYGHEQYF,TGTGCCAGCAGTTACGGCCACGAGCAGTACTTC,TRBV6-2/TRBV6-3,few,-,TRBJ2-7
CASSDRGKMNTEAFF,TGCGCCAGCAGTGACAGGGGAAAAATGAACACTGAAGCTTTCTTT,TRBV10-2,-,-,TRBJ1-1
CASSSHGGNQPQHF,TGTGCCAGCAGCTCCCACGGGGGCAATCAGCCCCAGCATTTT,TRBV7-9,-,-,TRBJ1-5
CAWSVRELSSYNEQFF,TGTGCCTGGAGTGTCCGGGAATTGAGCTCCTACAATGAGCAGTTCTTC,TRBV30,few,-,TRBJ2-1
CASSELVTGSGYTF,TGTGCCAGCAGTGAACTTGTGACAGGGTCTGGCTACACCTTC,TRBV6-1,-,TRBD1,TRBJ1-2
CSEGQGADTQYF,TGCAGCGAAGGACAGGGGGCAGATACGCAGTATTTT,TRBV29-1,-,TRBD1,TRBJ2-3
CSAGTSHTNIQYF,TGCAGCGCTGGGACTAGCCATACCAACATTCAGTACTTC,TRBV29-1,few,TRBD2,TRBJ2-4
CAIRGASTDTQYF,TGTGCCATCCGGGGGGCGAGCACAGATACGCAGTATTTT,TRBV19,once,-,TRBJ2-3
CASSLGGQPQETQYF,TGTGCCAGCAGCTTGGGCGGCCAGCCCCAAGAGACCCAGTACTTC,TRBV5-4,-,-,TRBJ2-5
CASSRGANGYTF,TGTGCCAGCAGCCGGGGGGCTAATGGCTACACCTTC,TRBV7-9,many,-,TRBJ1-2
CASSSQFGGELFF,TGTGCCAGCAGCTCCCAGTTTGGGGGGGAGCTGTTTTTT,TRBV7-2,-,-,TRBJ2-2
CATSRDRGRNEKLFF,TGTGCCACCAGCAGAGATCGGGGGCGGAATGAAAAACTGTTTTTT,TRBV15,few,-,TRBJ1-4
CASSQDRGVTGELFF,TGCGCCAGCAGCCAAGATCGGGGGGTGACCGGGGAGCTGTTTTTT,TRBV4-3,many,TRBD2,TRBJ2-2
CASRKTTGFWMAGELFF,TGTGCCAGCAGGAAAACGACAGGGTTTTGGATGGCCGGGGAGCTGTTTTTT,TRBV11-1,many,TRBD1,TRBJ2-2
CASSLIAGLNNEQFF,TGCGCCAGCAGCTTGATAGCGGGGTTAAACAATGAGCAGTTCTTC,TRBV5-1,-,TRBD2,TRBJ2-1
CASSNRGDTQYF,TGCGCCAGCAGCAACCGCGGAGATACGCAGTATTTT,TRBV5-1,-,-,TRBJ2-3
CASSLTGLIEKLFF,TGTGCCAGCAGCCTGACAGGGTTGATTGAAAAACTGTTTTTT,TRBV5-5,many,TRBD1,TRBJ1-4
CASSPTGVVTEAFF,TGTGCCAGCAGCCCGACAGGGGTGGTCACTGAAGCTTTCTTT,TRBV7-9,many,TRBD1,TRBJ1-1
CASSRQEYNEQFF,TGTGCCAGCAGTAGGCAGGAGTACAATGAGCAGTTCTTC,TRBV6-2/TRBV6-3,many,-,TRBJ2-1
CASSLEVGGGRYNEQFF,TGCGCCAGCAGCTTGGAGGTCGGGGGTGGAAGATACAATGAGCAGTTCTTC,TRBV5-1,-,-,TRBJ2-1
CASSFTGTSVEQYF,TGTGCCAGCAGCTTCACCGGGACTAGCGTAGAGCAGTACTTC,TRBV7-2,few,TRBD2,TRBJ2-7
CASSSNRHRGYTF,TGTGCCAGCAGCTCTAACAGGCACCGAGGCTACACCTTC,TRBV7-8,-,-,TRBJ1-2
CASSYTPAGGTEQFF,TGTGCCAGCAGTTACACCCCCGCAGGGGGTACTGAGCAGTTCTTC,TRBV6-6,-,TRBD1,TRBJ2-1
CSVVGTGGGVTEAFF,TGCAGCGTCGTAGGGACAGGGGGAGGTGTGACTGAAGCTTTCTTT,TRBV29-1,many,TRBD1,TRBJ1-1
CSAGLAGADTQYF,TGCAGTGCTGGACTAGCGGGAGCAGATACGCAGTATTTT,TRBV20-1,-,TRBD2,TRBJ2-3
CASSSLGRGHTEAFF,TGTGCCAGCAGCTCCCTGGGCAGGGGGCACACTGAAGCTTTCTTT,TRBV5-6,many,TRBD1,TRBJ1-1
CASSRTSYEQYF,TGTGCCAGCAGCCGGACAAGCTACGAGCAGTACTTC,TRBV7-9,few,-,TRBJ2-7
CASTPNGLPGYEQYF,TGTGCCAGCACTCCGAATGGGTTACCCGGGTACGAGCAGTACTTC,TRBV2,many,-,TRBJ2-7
CASSPGLASSTDTQYF,TGTGCCAGCAGTCCCGGACTAGCGAGTAGCACAGATACGCAGTATTTT,TRBV6-2/TRBV6-3,-,TRBD2,TRBJ2-3
CASSLATEQYF,TGTGCCAGCAGCTTAGCTACGGAGCAGTACTTC,TRBV7-9,few,-,TRBJ2-7
CASSLDAGVSSYNEQFF,TGTGCCAGCAGCTTAGATGCGGGGGTCAGCTCCTACAATGAGCAGTTCTTC,TRBV7-9,few,TRBD2,TRBJ2-1
CASSWGRAAVTF,TGTGCCAGCAGTTGGGGACGGGCTGCGGTCACCTTC,TRBV28,few,-,TRBJ1-2
CASSNSGGKTYEQYF,TGTGCCAGCAGTAATTCAGGGGGCAAGACCTACGAGCAGTACTTC,TRBV7-2,many,TRBD1,TRBJ2-7
CASSLTGQGIVGTEAFF,TGTGCCAGCAGTCTAACGGGACAGGGAATTGTTGGGACTGAAGCTTTCTTT,TRBV27,few,TRBD1,TRBJ1-1
CASSYQPGPRGTEAFF,TGTGCCAGCAGTTACCAGCCGGGCCCAAGGGGCACTGAAGCTTTCTTT,TRBV6-6,-,-,TRBJ1-1
CASSKGLAEPSGVNVLTF,TGCGCCAGCAGCAAGGGACTAGCGGAACCCTCTGGGGTCAACGTCCTGACTTTC,TRBV5-1,once,TRBD2,TRBJ2-6
CSVGQQVYGYTF,TGCAGCGTTGGCCAACAGGTCTATGGCTACACCTTC,TRBV29-1,many,-,TRBJ1-2
CASSLSGHSPAKPQHF,TGTGCCAGCAGTTTATCGGGCCACTCCCCGGCGAAGCCCCAGCATTTT,TRBV28,many,-,TRBJ1-5
CASSPTGGGQGDTQYF,TGTGCCAGCAGCCCGACCGGCGGGGGGCAGGGAGATACGCAGTATTTT,TRBV7-6,-,TRBD2,TRBJ2-3
CASSLKPGGDSPLHF,TGTGCCAGCAGCTTGAAACCCGGAGGGGATTCACCCCTCCACTTT,TRBV5-4,few,-,TRBJ1-6
CASSAQGTASSGNTIYF,TGCGCCAGCAGCGCTCAGGGGACTGCATCTTCTGGAAACACCATATATTTT,TRBV5-1,few,-,TRBJ1-3
CSARGTGYNEQFF,TGCAGTGCTAGAGGGACAGGGTACAATGAGCAGTTCTTC,TRBV20-1,-,TRBD1,TRBJ2-1